This T cell receptor (beta chain) was identified during a study of cytomegalovirus exposure and HLA in healthy donors. General observations from the study: HLA allele associations emerged for roughly 17,000 TCR beta sequences in a later analysis, at 0.05 false discovery rate. The authors later linked a missense DCLRE1C variant to TCR beta V- and J-gene trimming.

Worth noting for this clone: Antigen unknown.

The V gene end was trimmed by 3 bases and the J gene end by 1 base; junction bases not matched to a gene: 0. The CDR3 consists of 13 residues. Looked up from germline, CDR1 is MGHRA and CDR2 is YSYEKL. In the PCR, 60 Vbeta and 13 Jbeta primers were used. Repertoires were generated with immunoSEQ multiplex PCR, while TCRdb's copy carries only in-frame clones and drops some. The profile shows about 98,000 clones, approximately 83% of them singletons. Material for sequencing was PBMCs. The chain uses TRBV4-1 and TRBJ2-7; 7 nucleotides align to TRBD1. The clonotype originates from a female donor in good health and CMV-seropositive. Here the CDR3 DNA reads TGCGCCAGCAGCCAGACAGGGTCCTACGAGCAGTACTTC. Its protein is CASSQTGSYEQYF.